The 14 T cell receptor beta chains listed next were all sequenced from one sample in a study of CD8 T cells in Susac syndrome. cDNA came from approximately 0.5 to 1 ug RNA primed by random hexamers. Via MiXCR, TCRdb re-called the immunoSEQ multiplex PCR reads, giving one row per CDR3 protein. The table has 300,000 or so distinct CDR3 sequences, just over 90% seen once. The sequencing sample was made of CD4+ T cells from PBMCs. These receptors were obtained from a human donor with multiple sclerosis.

The DNA for the CDR3 is TGTGCCAGCAGCCGCGCGGGAGCGGGGGGGGAGACCCAGTACTTC. Protein sequence: CASSRAGAGGETQYF. The rearrangement uses TRBV5-4 and TRBJ2-5; 10 nucleotides align to TRBD2. Losses at the gene ends were 4 bases for V and 5 bases for J; bases not matched to a gene: 8. The CDR3 spans 15 residues. Germline assignment: CDR1 SGHNT and CDR2 YYREEE (reference sequence).

V and J are TRBV15 and TRBJ1-2, with D possibly TRBD1 on 5 matching bases. This CDR3 spans 16 amino acids. CDR1 is LNHNV, CDR2 YYDKDF, per germline (reference sequence). V was shortened by 0 bases and J by 4 bases, with 15 bases between the two germline ends. CDR3: CATSRDFFGRAYGYTF. CDR3 bases: TGTGCCACCAGCAGAGATTTTTTTGGCAGGGCCTATGGCTACACCTTC.

The chain employs TRBV19 and TRBJ1-5, with D tentatively TRBD1 (5 bases). The V and J ends lost 8 bases and 6 bases respectively, with 20 bases between them. The CDR3 has 15 residues. CDR1 is LNHDA, CDR2 SQIVND, per germline (reference sequence). CDR3 coding DNA: TGTGCCAGTGCTAAATCAATGGACAAGATTCAGCCCCAGCATTTT. Residues: CASAKSMDKIQPQHF.

The V call is TRBV11-2, the J call TRBJ2-1, with a tentative D call TRBD2 (6 bases). Germline loops: CDR1 SGHAT, CDR2 FQNNGV. Trimming removed 1 base from V and 0 bases from J, with 13 bases in between. This CDR3 is built from 17 residues. The CDR3 spells CASSLGGGTSSYNEQFF. In DNA, the CDR3 is TGTGCCAGCAGCTTAGGGGGAGGTACGAGCTCCTACAATGAGCAGTTCTTC. Variable domain in full (rest from reference TRBV11-2 and TRBJ2-1): EAGVAQSPRYKIIEKRQSVAFWCNPISGHATLYWYQQILGQGPKLLIQFQNNGVVDDSQLPKDRFSAERLKGVDSTLKIQPAKLEDSAVYLCASSLGGGTSSYNEQFFGPGTRLTVL.

This chain links TRBV29-1 with TRBJ1-6; TRBD1 matches at 8 bases. The germline CDR1 and CDR2 sequences are SQVTM and ANQGSEA. This CDR3 comprises 13 residues. V was clipped by 6 bases and J by 7 bases; unmatched bases: 5. CDR3 protein: CSVRTGPNSPLHF. For the CDR3, the DNA is TGCAGCGTCCGGACAGGGCCAAATTCACCCCTCCACTTT.

The chain is built from TRBV4-1 and TRBJ2-1; TRBD2 might be the D (6 bases). V gave up 4 bases and J gave up 4 bases, with 17 bases separating them. The CDR3 runs 16 residues. Germline V gene data show CDR1 as MGHRA and CDR2 as YSYEKL. Here the CDR3 reads CASSPTPSVSYNEQFF. In DNA form, the CDR3 reads TGCGCCAGCAGCCCAACCCCTAGCGTCTCGTACAATGAGCAGTTCTTC.

The genes are TRBV30 and TRBJ2-3; 16 nucleotides agree with TRBD2. The CDR3 contains 18 residues. J lost 1 base, V lost 3 bases, and 7 bases had no gene match. Germline V gives CDR1 GTSNPN, CDR2 SVGIG (reference sequence). This CDR3 is CAWSASGLAGGGTDTQYF. CDR3 nucleotide sequence: TGTGCCTGGAGCGCCTCGGGACTAGCGGGAGGGGGCACAGATACGCAGTATTTT.

The rearrangement links TRBV12-5 to TRBJ1-1; 7 bases match TRBD1. The CDR3 is 14 residues long. The V segment lost 7 bases and the J segment 1 base; nucleotides outside the gene matches: 6. Germline V lookup: CDR1 LGHNT, CDR2 FRNRAP. The CDR3 sequence: CASALDRQNTEAFF. For the CDR3, the DNA is TGTGCTAGTGCTCTGGACAGGCAGAACACTGAAGCTTTCTTT.

The CDR3 bases are TGTGCCACCAGTGCCACGGGACAGGGCGGAGAGACCCAGTACTTC. Amino acid sequence: CATSATGQGGETQYF. This chain uses TRBV24-1 with TRBJ2-5; 9 bases match TRBD1. The germline V gene has CDR1 KGHDR and CDR2 SFDVKD. The V and J ends lost 5 bases and 4 bases, in that order; junction bases with no gene match: 7. The CDR3 extends over 15 amino acids.

The chain links TRBV2 to TRBJ1-5; no clear D gene. Trimming cost V 2 bases and J 6 bases, with 17 bases left between them. The CDR3 totals 16 residues. The V gene's germline CDR1 is SNHLY and CDR2 FYNNEI. The DNA for the CDR3 is TGTGCCAGCAGTGAAATCCCGGATTCGAAGGGTCAGCCCCAGCATTTT. Its protein product is CASSEIPDSKGQPQHF.

This chain uses TRBV12-3 or TRBV12-4 with TRBJ1-2; 7 nucleotides match TRBD1. The CDR3 has 13 amino acids. Trimming at V came to 5 bases and at J to 5 bases, leaving 5 bases not matched to a gene. CDR3 sequence reads: CASSPGQWYGYTF. CDR3 sequence (DNA): TGTGCCAGCAGTCCGGGACAGTGGTATGGCTACACCTTC.

The chain couples TRBV2 to TRBJ2-1, with D unclear. In germline, CDR1 is SNHLY, CDR2 FYNNEI. The CDR3 is made up of 12 amino acids. Trimming pared 4 bases from V and 8 bases from J, leaving 9 bases between. CDR3 nucleotides: TGTGCCAGCAGTGCGGTTGACTATGAGCAGTTCTTC. Translated: CASSAVDYEQFF.

The V and J genes are TRBV7-9 and TRBJ2-7, with 7 bases lining up with TRBD1. V lost 3 bases, J lost 5 bases, and 19 bases stayed unmatched. Germline values: CDR1 SEHNR, CDR2 FQNEAQ (reference sequence). CDR3 length equals 18 residues. CDR3 protein: CASSFLTSPYRGMNEQYF. In DNA form, the CDR3 reads TGTGCCAGCAGCTTCCTTACCTCCCCCTACAGGGGCATGAACGAGCAGTACTTC.

The V and J genes are TRBV6-1 and TRBJ2-7, with D possibly being TRBD1 (5 bases). CDR3 length: 10 residues. Per germline, CDR1 MNHNS and CDR2 SASEGT. The V end was cut by 6 bases, the J end by 7 bases, with 7 bases between. CDR3 loop: CASSRQEQYF. CDR3 DNA: TGTGCCAGCAGCAGACAGGAGCAGTACTTC.